The 21 T cell receptor beta chains below come from one sample, sequenced in a study of blood T cell repertoires in COVID-19. Generated by immunoSEQ multiplex PCR, the TCRdb table keeps only in-frame clones and is missing some. The data hold around 150,000 clones, with about 80% observed a single time. The sequenced sample consisted of peripheral blood. Every receptor here comes from a woman between 40 and 55 years old with COVID-19, enrolled during active disease.

This sequence joins TRBV5-4 and TRBJ2-1; 9 bases align to TRBD2. The V and J ends lost 4 bases and 4 bases, in that order; junction bases with no gene match: 6. Per the germline V gene, CDR1 is SGHNT and CDR2 is YYREEE (reference sequence). The CDR3 consists of 15 residues. CDR3 DNA sequence: TGTGCCAGCAGCCGATCTAGCGGGAATTACAATGAGCAGTTCTTC. Translation gives CASSRSSGNYNEQFF.

The V call is TRBV7-9, the J call TRBJ1-1, with TRBD1 matching over 7 bases. Germline trimming cut 2 bases from V and 9 bases from J; bases unmatched to any gene: 3. CDR3 size: 12 residues. From germline, CDR1 is SEHNR and CDR2 FQNEAQ (reference sequence). CDR3 residues: CASSLRGGKAFF. CDR3 sequence (DNA): TGTGCCAGCAGCTTAAGAGGGGGCAAAGCTTTCTTT.

V and J are TRBV3-1 (or the pseudogene TRBV3-2) and TRBJ2-1; 8 nucleotides align to TRBD1. This CDR3 has 13 amino acids. From germline, CDR1 is LGHDT and CDR2 YNNKEL (reference sequence). Trimming took 4 bases from V and 9 from J; bases not matched to a gene: 5. Written as DNA, the CDR3 is TGTGCCAGCAGCCGAGGACAGGGTGGTGAGCAGTTCTTC. Its translation is CASSRGQGGEQFF.

This clone has just one count. J is TRBJ2-1 and V is TRBV11-3; 11 bases line up with TRBD1. After removal of 5 bases from V and 15 bases from J, the junction contained 6 bases not matched to a gene. CDR3 length: 12 amino acids. Germline CDR1 is SGHNT and CDR2 is YENEEA. The CDR3 protein is CASSRGQGAPFF. In DNA form, the CDR3 reads TGTGCCAGCAGCCGTGGACAGGGGGCCCCGTTCTTC.

The chain couples TRBV20-1 to TRBJ1-2; 8 bases are shared with TRBD1. The junction had 5 bases not matched to a gene; V was cut back by 6 bases and J by 8 bases. This CDR3 region has 11 residues. Germline lookup yields CDR1 DFQATT and CDR2 SNEGSKA (reference sequence). Here the CDR3 DNA reads TGCAGTGCCAAGGACAGGGAGGGCTACACCTTC. Protein product: CSAKDREGYTF.

The chain is built from TRBV7-2 and TRBJ2-2; TRBD1 is a possible D gene (5 bases). Germline CDR1 reads SGHTA; CDR2 reads FQGNSA. This CDR3 has 13 amino acids. Trimming cost V 1 base and J 7 bases, with 7 bases left between them. The CDR3 nucleotides read TGTGCCAGCAGCTTAGGGGGCGACGGGGAGCTGTTTTTT. Encoded protein: CASSLGGDGELFF.

The V call is TRBV6-5, the J call TRBJ2-3; 7 nucleotides align to TRBD2. CDR3 length: 14 amino acids. Losses at the gene ends were 6 bases for V and 2 bases for J; bases not matched to a gene: 5. Germline-derived CDR1 and CDR2 are MNHEY and SVGAGI. The CDR3, as DNA: TGTGCCAGCAGCCTAGCGGACACCACAGATACGCAGTATTTT. Its protein is CASSLADTTDTQYF.

This clone occurred once. The CDR3 bases are TGTGCCAGTAGTACCTCGGGAGGCTACGAGCAGTACGTC. Translation: CASSTSGGYEQYV. The chain recombines TRBV19 with TRBJ2-7; 7 bases are a match to TRBD2. The CDR3 runs 13 residues. Germline values: CDR1 LNHDA, CDR2 SQIVND (reference sequence). The V segment lost 4 bases and the J segment 3 bases; nucleotides outside the gene matches: 3.

The chain uses TRBV7-6 and TRBJ2-7, with 8 bases fitting TRBD2. Trimming cost V 1 base and J 5 bases; bases outside gene matches: 7. Germline values: CDR1 SGHVS, CDR2 FNYEAQ. There are 15 residues in the CDR3. The CDR3 sequence: CASSLEVAGSNEQYF. In nucleotides, the CDR3 is TGTGCCAGCAGCTTAGAAGTAGCGGGATCAAACGAGCAGTACTTC.

The V call is TRBV7-3, the J call TRBJ1-1, with D possibly matching TRBD1 (5 bases). From germline, CDR1 is SGHTA and CDR2 FQGTGA. The CDR3 length is 13 residues. Trimming shortened V by 3 bases and J by 6 bases, and 11 bases separated the two germline ends. The CDR3, as DNA: TGTGCCAGCAGCTTCGGGGGGAGGGCTGAAGCTTTCTTT. Encoded protein: CASSFGGRAEAFF.

The chain couples TRBV30 to TRBJ2-2; 7 bases are a match to TRBD2. V lost 8 bases to trimming and J lost 1 base; unmatched junction nucleotides: 10. Germline lookup yields CDR1 GTSNPN and CDR2 SVGIG (reference sequence). This CDR3 has 15 residues. The CDR3 nucleotides are TGTGCCACCCCGCCCCTAGCGGAGAACACCGGGGAGCTGTTTTTT. Protein sequence: CATPPLAENTGELFF.

The chain employs TRBV20-1 and TRBJ2-7; TRBD2 is a possible D gene (5 bases). The ends were cut back, 5 bases at V and 7 bases at J, with 12 bases in the middle. This CDR3 has 11 amino acids. Looked up from germline, CDR1 is DFQATT and CDR2 is SNEGSKA (reference sequence). Here the CDR3 reads CSALPRGEQYF. CDR3 in DNA: TGCAGTGCTTTGCCACGGGGTGAGCAGTACTTC.

J is TRBJ1-2 and V is TRBV3-1 (or the pseudogene TRBV3-2); tentatively, D is TRBD1 (5 bases). The V end lost 5 bases, the J end lost 8 bases, and 9 bases lay between the germline ends. The CDR3 loop spans 11 amino acids. In germline, CDR1 is LGHDT, CDR2 YNNKEL (reference sequence). The CDR3 loop reads CASSGGRGYTF. The CDR3 nucleotides are TGTGCCAGCAGCGGGGGGAGAGGCTACACCTTC.

V and J are TRBV10-1 and TRBJ1-1; D is unclear. The CDR3 has 14 amino acids. Germline CDR1 is WNHNN and CDR2 is SYGVQD (reference sequence). V lost 8 bases and J 1 base, leaving 14 bases between the germline ends. The DNA for the CDR3 is TGCGCCAGCGTCCAGGCCGTAGAGAACACTGAAGCTTTCTTT. It specifies CASVQAVENTEAFF.

The V call is TRBV30, the J call TRBJ1-4; TRBD1 agrees at 8 bases. Trimming took 6 bases from V and 6 from J; bases not matched to a gene: 6. Looked up from germline, CDR1 is GTSNPN and CDR2 is SVGIG (reference sequence). CDR3 length: 13 amino acids. For the CDR3, the DNA is TGTGCCTGTGTAGGACAGGGCGATGAAAAACTGTTTTTT. Translating it yields CACVGQGDEKLFF.

This clone was detected once. The chain couples TRBV5-1 to TRBJ2-3; D is unresolved. V gave up 0 bases and J gave up 0 bases, with 8 bases separating them. Germline V lookup: CDR1 SGHRS, CDR2 YFSETQ. The CDR3 contains 15 residues. CDR3 sequence reads: CASSLVGLSTDTQYF. CDR3 coding DNA: TGCGCCAGCAGCTTGGTCGGTCTGAGCACAGATACGCAGTATTTT.

V gene TRBV2 combines with J gene TRBJ2-3, with 9 bases lining up with TRBD2. This CDR3 spans 14 amino acids. V lost 7 bases, J lost 2 bases, and 4 bases stayed unmatched. Germline CDR1 and CDR2: SNHLY and FYNNEI. The CDR3 sequence is CASTLAGVTDTQYF. The CDR3 nucleotides are TGTGCCAGCACCTTAGCGGGAGTCACAGATACGCAGTATTTT.

The rearrangement uses TRBV5-4 and TRBJ2-7; 9 nucleotides line up with TRBD1. The length of the CDR3 is 14 residues. Per the germline V gene, CDR1 is SGHNT and CDR2 is YYREEE (reference sequence). Losses at the gene ends were 4 bases for V and 2 bases for J; bases not matched to a gene: 4. The CDR3 coding sequence is TGTGCCAGCAGCACGGACAGGGGTCCCTACGAGCAGTACGTC. It codes for CASSTDRGPYEQYV.

This clone was observed a handful of times. The chain employs TRBV29-1 and TRBJ2-1; 7 bases match TRBD1. After removal of 3 bases from V and 10 bases from J, the junction contained 12 bases not matched to a gene. CDR3 length equals 14 residues. Germline V lookup: CDR1 SQVTM, CDR2 ANQGSEA. CDR3 bases: TGCAGCGTTGACGCCGTCAGGGGGTTAAACGAGCAGTTCTTC. It translates to CSVDAVRGLNEQFF.

This clone appeared a single time. The V call is TRBV28, the J call TRBJ2-1; TRBD2 matches 8 bases. Germline V gene lookup returns CDR1 MDHEN and CDR2 SYDVKM. The V and J ends lost 6 bases and 10 bases, in that order; junction bases with no gene match: 14. CDR3 length: 15 amino acids. This CDR3 is CASSLPGLDRREQFF. CDR3 coding DNA: TGTGCCAGCAGCCTGCCGGGACTAGACCGCCGGGAGCAGTTCTTC.

The chain recombines TRBV29-1 with TRBJ2-1, with TRBD2 identical over 11 bases. V gave up 3 bases and J gave up 6 bases; unmatched junction bases: 10. Germline CDR1 reads SQVTM; CDR2 reads ANQGSEA. The CDR3 sequence is 16 residues long. CDR3 in amino acids: CSVEGHSSGGINEQFF. The CDR3 DNA sequence: TGCAGCGTTGAGGGACACTCTAGCGGGGGGATCAATGAGCAGTTCTTC.